This TCR beta chain was documented in a study of blood T cell repertoires in COVID-19. On the study more broadly: In each case, the material was cDNA or gDNA derived from T cells, B-cell-depleted T cells, or PBMCs.

The CDR3 contains 12 residues. With 7 bases removed from V and 7 bases from J, the gap between germline ends came to 11 bases. Germline assignment: CDR1 SGHNT and CDR2 YYREEE (reference sequence). Assay used: immunoSEQ multiplex PCR; TCRdb lists only in-frame clones, some missing. The sample lists around 280,000 clones, approximately 90% occurring once. There are many counts of this clone. Specimen: peripheral blood. This TCR came from a woman aged 45-59 years who had recovered from COVID-19. V and J are TRBV5-4 and TRBJ1-4; D remains ambiguous. The DNA for the CDR3 is TGTGCCAGCGGAAATCGAGGTGAAAAACTGTTTTTT. Amino acids: CASGNRGEKLFF.